This T cell receptor (beta chain) derives from a study of spatial heterogeneity in lung cancer. Study summary: TCR and UMI combinations that were unique each appeared, on average, more than ten times in raw reads.

Germline CDR1 and CDR2: SGHNT and YYREEE (reference sequence). The trim removed 6 bases at V and 0 bases at J, leaving 16 bases unmatched. This CDR3 region has 18 residues. The time point: sample taken at primary tumor resection. In TCRdb, the 5' RACE reads were re-called with MiXCR into one record per CDR3 protein. The table includes around 6,000 distinct CDR3 sequences, about 17% detected once. The sample consisted of normal lung tissue next to the tumor, taken at surgery. This receptor was taken from a male donor with early-stage non-small cell lung cancer. The chain employs TRBV5-4 and TRBJ2-7; 9 nucleotides align to TRBD2. CDR3: CASTRAGTSRSVSYEQYF. In DNA form, the CDR3 reads TGTGCCAGCACCCGCGCCGGGACTAGCAGGTCCGTCTCCTACGAGCAGTACTTC.